This is a list of T cell receptor beta chains from one sample in a study of PD-1 blockade in mismatch repair-deficient tumors. The data were produced by immunoSEQ multiplex PCR, yet TCRdb's version contains in-frame clones alone and is incomplete. The sample lists under 95,000 clones, over 70% occurring once. The source material was peripheral blood, sampled 12 weeks after starting pembrolizumab. All receptors come from an adult with mismatch repair-deficient cancer. Both conserved end residues are part of each CDR3. A D gene is named only where the DNA matches it firmly. Clone size, where shown, is once, few, many, or a class for clones that have expanded.

j_gene | abundance | v_gene | d_gene | CDR3nt | CDR3aa
TRBJ2-2 | NA | TRBV9 | NA | TGTGCCAGCAGCCTCGCCCCCGCGGGGAACACCGGGGAGCTGTTTTTT | CASSLAPAGNTGELFF
TRBJ1-3 | NA | TRBV5-5 | NA | TGTGCCAGCAGCTTGGATTGGGCAGTTGGAAACACCATATATTTT | CASSLDWAVGNTIYF
TRBJ1-5 | NA | TRBV2 | NA | TGTGCCAGCACCGGAGGCAGACGGAGCAATCAGCCCCAGCATTTT | CASTGGRRSNQPQHF
TRBJ2-2 | NA | TRBV5-6 | TRBD2 | TGTGCCAGCAGCCTAAGAAGCGGGAGCAATTACGGGGAGCTGTTTTTT | CASSLRSGSNYGELFF
TRBJ1-2 | NA | TRBV27 | NA | TGTGCCAGCAGTTTGAGACAGTTACAGTATGTTGGTGGCTACACCTTC | CASSLRQLQYVGGYTF
TRBJ2-7 | NA | TRBV9 | TRBD1 | TGTGCCAGCAGCTGGGGGACAGTCTCCTACGAGCAGTACTTC | CASSWGTVSYEQYF
TRBJ2-1 | NA | TRBV7-2 | TRBD2 | TGTGCCAGCAGCCCCCGGACTAGCGGGAGAAACAATGAGCAGTTCTTC | CASSPRTSGRNNEQFF
TRBJ2-7 | NA | TRBV29-1 | NA | TGCAGCGGGAGGGGGACAGCTACCTACGAGCAGTACTTC | CSGRGTATYEQYF
TRBJ2-1 | NA | TRBV27 | NA | TGTGCCAGCGGCACAGCCCTAAACAATGAGCAGTTCTTC | CASGTALNNEQFF
TRBJ2-4 | NA | TRBV4-3 | NA | TGCGCCAGCAGCCAAGATCTGGGCAGGGGGGGAAACATTCAGTACTTC | CASSQDLGRGGNIQYF
TRBJ1-1 | NA | TRBV7-2 | NA | TGTGCCAGCAGCTTAACTTTGGTAAACACTGAAGCTTTCTTT | CASSLTLVNTEAFF
TRBJ2-5 | NA | TRBV29-1 | NA | TGCAGCGTTGAAGGGGGGCAGTTGAACCAAGAGACCCAGTACTTC | CSVEGGQLNQETQYF
TRBJ2-3 | NA | TRBV10-2 | NA | TGCGCCAGCAGTGCTACTTCTTACCTCACAGATACGCAGTATTTT | CASSATSYLTDTQYF
TRBJ2-7 | few | TRBV18 | NA | TGTGCCAGCTCTGCCCACGGAAGTTCCGACGAGCAGTACTTC | CASSAHGSSDEQYF
TRBJ1-4 | NA | TRBV6-6 | NA | TGTGCCAGCAGTGCCAGGGGCCCAACTAATGAAAAACTGTTTTTT | CASSARGPTNEKLFF
TRBJ2-7 | NA | TRBV5-6 | NA | TGTGCCAGCAACCTTTGGGGAGTCTACGAGCAGTACTTC | CASNLWGVYEQYF